The 20 T cell receptor beta chains below were found in one sample sequenced in a study of cytomegalovirus exposure and HLA in healthy donors. Researchers ran the PCR with 60 Vbeta and 13 Jbeta primers. Assay used: immunoSEQ multiplex PCR; TCRdb lists only in-frame clones, some missing. Seen here are 170,000 or so clones, around 77% observed once, and the top ten hold about 2.4%. The specimen was PBMCs. The receptors here all came from a man in his 60s in good health and CMV-seronegative.

This chain connects TRBV6-4 to TRBJ2-6; 7 positions match TRBD2. The CDR3 has 17 amino acids. Germline CDR1 is MRHNA and CDR2 is SNTAGT. Trimming removed 0 bases from V and 0 bases from J; junction bases left unmatched: 2. CDR3 region: CASSDSWGGSGANVLTF. The CDR3 DNA reads as TGTGCCAGCAGTGACTCCTGGGGGGGCTCTGGGGCCAACGTCCTGACTTTC.

The chain's CDR3 is CASSTGTQGNTEAFF. The CDR3, as DNA: TGTGCCAGTAGTACTGGGACACAAGGGAACACTGAAGCTTTCTTT. This sequence joins TRBV19 and TRBJ1-1; the D gene is possibly TRBD1 (6 bases). Germline CDR1 is LNHDA and CDR2 is SQIVND (reference sequence). CDR3 length equals 15 residues. The V gene lost 4 bases and the J gene lost 1 base, with 13 bases spanning the gap.

The chain combines TRBV6-1 with TRBJ1-5; 10 positions match TRBD1. V lost 7 bases, J lost 6 bases, and 9 bases stayed unmatched. Per germline, CDR1 MNHNS and CDR2 SASEGT. CDR3 size: 15 residues. The CDR3 sequence is CASIMTGGSGQPQHF. The CDR3 DNA reads TGTGCCAGCATAATGACAGGGGGCAGTGGTCAGCCCCAGCATTTT.

The rearrangement joins TRBV5-1 to TRBJ1-1; D gene ambiguous. V was trimmed by 0 bases and J by 6 bases, leaving 12 bases between them. CDR3 length: 14 residues. In germline, CDR1 is SGHRS, CDR2 YFSETQ. This CDR3 reads CASSLEYAGSEAFF. For the CDR3, the DNA is TGCGCCAGCAGCTTGGAATATGCCGGGTCTGAAGCTTTCTTT.

This chain uses TRBV29-1 with TRBJ2-2; 7 nucleotides line up with TRBD1. With 7 bases clipped from V and 5 bases from J, the junction kept 7 bases outside the gene matches. This CDR3 is 13 amino acids long. Per germline, CDR1 SQVTM and CDR2 ANQGSEA. The CDR3 loop reads CSAGTVRTGELFF. The CDR3 DNA reads TGCAGCGCTGGGACAGTCAGGACCGGGGAGCTGTTTTTT.

The chain carries TRBV19 and TRBJ2-7, with 10 bases identical to TRBD2. After removal of 7 bases from V and 6 bases from J, the junction contained 9 bases not matched to a gene. Germline assignment: CDR1 LNHDA and CDR2 SQIVND (reference sequence). CDR3 size: 14 residues. The CDR3 protein is CASKPSGSSGEQYF. The CDR3 nucleotides are TGTGCCAGTAAGCCTAGCGGGAGTTCTGGCGAGCAGTACTTC.

The V gene is TRBV21-1, the J gene TRBJ2-5; the DNA was not used to check the table's D call, TRBD1. TRBV21-1 is a pseudogene. This CDR3 spans 17 amino acids. As DNA, the CDR3 is TGTGCCAGCAGCAAAGCGCCAAATAGACAGACCCAAGAGACCCAGTACTTC. Residues: CASSKAPNRQTQETQYF.

This chain joins TRBV27 and TRBJ2-7, with 11 positions matching TRBD1. Trimming removed 4 bases from V and 3 bases from J; junction bases left unmatched: 5. This CDR3 spans 15 amino acids. Germline loops: CDR1 MNHEY, CDR2 SMNVEV (reference sequence). The CDR3 region has the DNA TGTGCCAGCAGTTATTCCGGGACAGGGGGCTACGAGCAGTACTTC. Protein sequence: CASSYSGTGGYEQYF.

J is TRBJ2-7 and V is TRBV7-9; D may be TRBD1 (6 bases). Trimming took 6 bases from V and 2 from J, leaving 11 bases between them. The CDR3 runs to 13 residues. The germline V gene has CDR1 SEHNR and CDR2 FQNEAQ (reference sequence). This CDR3 is CASRGTGTYEQYF. The CDR3 region has the DNA TGTGCCAGCAGGGGTACAGGGACCTACGAGCAGTACTTC.

The chain couples TRBV6-5 to TRBJ1-5; D may be TRBD1 (6 bases). This CDR3 region has 15 residues. Germline V gene data show CDR1 as MNHEY and CDR2 as SVGAGI. The ends were cut back, 6 bases at V and 10 bases at J, with 22 bases in the middle. CDR3 nucleotides: TGTGCCAGCAGGGCTTATGCGGAACAGGGAATCCCCCAGCATTTT. Protein sequence: CASRAYAEQGIPQHF.

The chain uses TRBV6-1 and TRBJ2-7; possible D gene TRBD1, 6 bases. This CDR3 is built from 12 residues. Germline V gene data show CDR1 as MNHNS and CDR2 as SASEGT. Trimming took off 1 base at V and 6 bases at J, with 7 bases between the two ends. The CDR3 protein is CASSEGGGEQYF. In DNA, the CDR3 is TGTGCCAGCAGTGAAGGAGGGGGCGAGCAGTACTTC.

The rearrangement joins TRBV19 to TRBJ1-4, with TRBD1 matching 7 bases. The germline gives CDR1 LNHDA, CDR2 SQIVND (reference sequence). The CDR3 covers 15 residues. The V gene end was trimmed by 3 bases and the J gene end by 5 bases; junction bases not matched to a gene: 6. The CDR3 region is CASSMTTGKNEKLFF. The CDR3 DNA sequence: TGTGCCAGTAGTATGACGACAGGGAAGAATGAAAAACTGTTTTTT.

The chain combines TRBV19 with TRBJ1-3, with TRBD1 identical over 7 bases. Trimming cost V 2 bases and J 7 bases; bases outside gene matches: 5. The CDR3 covers 14 residues. CDR1 and CDR2 (germline): LNHDA, SQIVND (reference sequence). DNA of the CDR3: TGTGCCAGTAGTATACGCCCAGGGGGGAACACCATATATTTT. Its translation is CASSIRPGGNTIYF.

This clone was detected a few times. The chain couples TRBV4-2 to TRBJ1-1; 7 nucleotides agree with TRBD1. The V segment lost 0 bases and the J segment 5 bases; nucleotides outside the gene matches: 6. Germline CDR1 and CDR2: LGHNA and YNFKEQ. The CDR3 has 15 residues. CDR3 coding DNA: TGTGCCAGCAGCCAAGATGGGGCAGGGGGGACTGAAGCTTTCTTT. Its translation is CASSQDGAGGTEAFF.

This chain joins TRBV28 and TRBJ2-1; tentatively, D is TRBD2 (6 bases). This CDR3 comprises 13 residues. V shed 8 bases and J shed 5 bases, with 13 bases lying between them. Per germline, CDR1 MDHEN and CDR2 SYDVKM. CDR3 sequence reads: CASGRPRDNEQFF. The CDR3 coding sequence is TGTGCCAGCGGGAGGCCCCGGGACAATGAGCAGTTCTTC.

This chain links TRBV7-9 with TRBJ1-2; 12 nucleotides agree with TRBD1. Germline-derived CDR1 and CDR2 are SEHNR and FQNEAQ (reference sequence). The CDR3 covers 17 residues. J was trimmed by 6 bases and V by 3 bases; bases with no gene match: 11. The CDR3 nucleotides read TGTGCCAGCAGCTTCAACCGGGACAGGGGGCTTGTTGATGGCTACACCTTC. Protein product: CASSFNRDRGLVDGYTF.

The chain links TRBV28 to TRBJ1-1; 7 bases are a match to TRBD1. Germline lookup yields CDR1 MDHEN and CDR2 SYDVKM. The CDR3 is 12 residues long. The V gene end was trimmed by 6 bases and the J gene end by 5 bases; junction bases not matched to a gene: 3. CDR3 DNA: TGTGCCAGCAGACTACAGGGGACTGAAGCTTTCTTT. Amino acid sequence: CASRLQGTEAFF.

The chain carries TRBV7-9 and TRBJ1-4, with 9 bases identical to TRBD1. After removal of 4 bases from V and 6 bases from J, the junction contained 3 bases not matched to a gene. This CDR3 comprises 14 residues. Germline CDR1 reads SEHNR; CDR2 reads FQNEAQ (reference sequence). CDR3 nucleotide sequence: TGTGCCAGCAGCTGGACAGGGGATCATGAAAAACTGTTTTTT. Translation gives CASSWTGDHEKLFF.

The chain links TRBV15 to TRBJ1-5; D unresolved. The ends were cut back, 8 bases at V and 4 bases at J, with 15 bases in the middle. The CDR3 totals 14 residues. The germline CDR1 and CDR2 sequences are LNHNV and YYDKDF (reference sequence). CDR3 sequence: CATSVQRANQPQHF. The CDR3 DNA sequence: TGTGCCACCTCTGTGCAGCGGGCGAATCAGCCCCAGCATTTT.

The chain employs TRBV19 and TRBJ1-1; 7 nucleotides agree with TRBD1. The V gene's germline CDR1 is LNHDA and CDR2 SQIVND (reference sequence). The CDR3 runs 14 residues. J was trimmed by 1 base and V by 6 bases; bases with no gene match: 5. CDR3 DNA: TGTGCCAGTAGCTACAGGGGCAGGAACACTGAAGCTTTCTTT. It translates to CASSYRGRNTEAFF. The full variable domain, in which reference TRBV19 and TRBJ1-1 provide the parts outside the CDR3, is DGGITQSPKYLFRKEGQNVTLSCEQNLNHDAMYWYRQDPGQGLRLIYYSQIVNDFQKGDIAEGYSVSREKKESFPLTVTSAQKNPTAFYLCASSYRGRNTEAFFGQGTRLTVV.